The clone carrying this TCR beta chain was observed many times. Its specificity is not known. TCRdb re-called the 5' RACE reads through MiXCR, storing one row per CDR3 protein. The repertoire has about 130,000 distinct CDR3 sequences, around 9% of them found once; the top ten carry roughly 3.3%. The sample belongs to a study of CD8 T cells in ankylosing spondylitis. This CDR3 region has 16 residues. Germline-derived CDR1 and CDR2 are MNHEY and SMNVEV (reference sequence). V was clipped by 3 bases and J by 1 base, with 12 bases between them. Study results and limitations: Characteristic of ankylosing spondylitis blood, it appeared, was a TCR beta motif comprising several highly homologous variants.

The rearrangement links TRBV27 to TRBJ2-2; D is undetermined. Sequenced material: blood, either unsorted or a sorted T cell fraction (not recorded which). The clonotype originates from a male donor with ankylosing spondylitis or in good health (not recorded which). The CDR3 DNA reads TGTGCCAGCAGTTTCTTCCCAACTAAGAACACCGGGGAGCTGTTTTTT. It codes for CASSFFPTKNTGELFF.